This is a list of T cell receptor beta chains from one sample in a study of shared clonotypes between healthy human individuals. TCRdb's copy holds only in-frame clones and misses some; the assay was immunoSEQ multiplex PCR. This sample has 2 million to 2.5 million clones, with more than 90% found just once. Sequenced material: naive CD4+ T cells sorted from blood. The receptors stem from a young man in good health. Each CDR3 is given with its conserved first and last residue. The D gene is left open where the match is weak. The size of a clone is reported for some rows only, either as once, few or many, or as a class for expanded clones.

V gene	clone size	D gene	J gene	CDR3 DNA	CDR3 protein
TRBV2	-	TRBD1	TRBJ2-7	TGTGCCAGCAGTGGGCAGGGGGTGGGCTACGAGCAGTACTTC	CASSGQGVGYEQYF
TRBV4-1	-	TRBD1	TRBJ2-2	TGCGCCAGCAGCCACTTGACAGGGGGCAGCGGTACCGGGGAGCTGTTTTTT	CASSHLTGGSGTGELFF
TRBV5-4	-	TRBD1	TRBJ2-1	TGTGCCAGCAGGGTAGACAGGGGGGGCAATGAGCAGTTCTTC	CASRVDRGGNEQFF
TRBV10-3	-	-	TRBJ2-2	TGTGCCATCAGTGTTGGGGGTGCCGCCGGGGAGCTGTTTTTT	CAISVGGAAGELFF
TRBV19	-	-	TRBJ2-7	TGTGCCAGCTCCCCTACCAGCGTCTCCTACGAGCAGTACTTC	CASSPTSVSYEQYF
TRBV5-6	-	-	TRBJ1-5	TGTGCCAGCAGCGTTTGGGGGGCGGGCAATCAGCCCCAGCATTTT	CASSVWGAGNQPQHF
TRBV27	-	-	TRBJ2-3	TGTGCCAGCAGTCTACGACAGAGCACAGATACGCAGTATTTT	CASSLRQSTDTQYF
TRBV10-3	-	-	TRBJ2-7	TGTGCCATCAGTGAGGCGAGCCCCTACGAGCAGTACTTC	CAISEASPYEQYF
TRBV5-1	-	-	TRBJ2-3	TGCGCCAGCAGCTTGGCCAGCCAGATCACAGATACGCAGTATTTT	CASSLASQITDTQYF
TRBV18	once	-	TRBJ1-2	TGTGCCAGCTCACCGAGTATGTGGGAAAGCTATGGCTACACCTTC	CASSPSMWESYGYTF
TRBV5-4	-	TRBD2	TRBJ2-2	TGTGCCAGCAGCTCCCGGGGAGGGTGGGACACCGGGGAGCTGTTTTTT	CASSSRGGWDTGELFF
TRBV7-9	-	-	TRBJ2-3	TGTGCCCACACGGGGGCAGGGGACACAGATACGCAGTATTTT	CAHTGAGDTDTQYF
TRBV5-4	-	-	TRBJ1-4	TGTGCCAGCAGCACCGGGGGGGGAAATGAAAAACTGTTTTTT	CASSTGGGNEKLFF
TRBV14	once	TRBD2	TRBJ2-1	TGTGCCAGCAGCCGAGGCGCGGGGGCCTACAATGAGCAGTTCTTC	CASSRGAGAYNEQFF
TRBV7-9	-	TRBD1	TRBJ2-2	TGTGCCAGCAGCTACGGGACAGGGGGCGCCGGGGAGCTGTTTTTT	CASSYGTGGAGELFF
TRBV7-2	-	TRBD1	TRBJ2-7	TGTGCCAGCAGCCCTCCGGGACAGTCCTACGAGCAGTACTTC	CASSPPGQSYEQYF
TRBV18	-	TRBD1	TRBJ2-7	TGTGCCAGCTCACACACCCCGACAGGGAGTATCCACGAGCAGTACTTC	CASSHTPTGSIHEQYF
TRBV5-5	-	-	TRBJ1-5	TGTGCCAGCAGCTTGGACAGATGGGATCAGCCCCAGCATTTT	CASSLDRWDQPQHF
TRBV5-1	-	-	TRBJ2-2	TGCGCCAGCAGTTTAACAGGGAATACCGGGGAGCTGTTTTTT	CASSLTGNTGELFF